The 14 T cell receptor beta chains presented below share a single source sample, sequenced in a study of cytomegalovirus exposure and HLA in healthy donors. A multiplex PCR was run with 60 Vbeta primers and 13 Jbeta primers. Profiling relied on immunoSEQ multiplex PCR, and the TCRdb table lists in-frame clones only, not all of them. Of 150,000 or so clones in the sample, over 75% were seen once. Input material: PBMCs. The receptors originated from a man younger than 45 in good health and CMV-seropositive.

The chain carries TRBV28 and TRBJ2-1; perhaps TRBD1 as D (5 bases). The CDR3 loop spans 13 amino acids. CDR1 MDHEN and CDR2 SYDVKM come from the germline V gene. Trimming shortened V by 1 base and J by 7 bases, and 8 bases separated the two germline ends. CDR3 bases: TGTGCCAGCAGTTTATCAGGGTTTAATGAGCAGTTCTTC. Its translation is CASSLSGFNEQFF. Combining the CDR3 with reference TRBV28 and TRBJ2-1 gives the whole variable domain DVKVTQSSRYLVKRTGEKVFLECVQDMDHENMFWYRQDPGLGLRLIYFSYDVKMKEKGDIPEGYSVSREKKERFSLILESASTNQTSMYLCASSLSGFNEQFFGPGTRLTVL.

The chain joins TRBV7-8 to TRBJ2-5; unclear D gene. The V and J ends lost 0 bases and 1 base respectively, with 21 bases between them. The germline V gene encodes CDR1 SGHVS and CDR2 FQNEAQ. The CDR3 runs 19 residues. The CDR3, as DNA: TGTGCCAGCAGCTTAGCCCCTCCCTTTGAGCCCCCCTTCCAAGAGACCCAGTACTTC. This translates into CASSLAPPFEPPFQETQYF.

The chain is built from TRBV13 and TRBJ2-7; D ambiguous. Germline CDR1 PRHDT, CDR2 FYEKMQ (reference sequence). This CDR3 spans 14 amino acids. Trimming took off 6 bases at V and 5 bases at J, with 17 bases between the two ends. The CDR3 protein is CASRRSRGAHEQYF. CDR3 sequence (DNA): TGTGCCAGCAGGCGGTCGAGAGGAGCCCACGAGCAGTACTTC.

Of note for this clone: A read error may produce the germline difference seen at one junction end. The V call is TRBV7-9, the J call TRBJ1-2; 8 nucleotides align to TRBD1. The CDR3 is 16 residues long. Germline V lookup: CDR1 SEHNR, CDR2 FQNEAQ (reference sequence). CDR3 sequence: CSSSRDRISRAYGYTF. The CDR3 bases are TGTTCCAGCAGCCGGGACAGGATAAGTAGGGCCTACGGCTACACCTTC.

Concerning this clone itself: One junction end disagrees with the germline gene, perhaps due to a read error. The same CDR3 is also encoded by other DNA sequences in this sample. The CDR3 coding sequence is TGTGCCAGCAGAATAGGAGGGGGCTCGGGCACTGAGGCTTTCTTT. The encoded protein is CASRIGGGSGTEAFF. The rearrangement links TRBV27 to TRBJ1-1; TRBD1 matches 7 bases. Germline CDR1 is MNHEY and CDR2 is SMNVEV (reference sequence). This CDR3 is 15 amino acids long.

The chain has TRBV4-1 and TRBJ2-7; no reliable D call. The CDR3 runs 15 residues. Germline V gene lookup returns CDR1 MGHRA and CDR2 YSYEKL. Trimming cost V 3 bases and J 0 bases, with 12 bases left between them. The CDR3 coding sequence is TGCGCCAGCAGCCAGCTGGCGGTGAGCTCCTACGAGCAGTACTTC. Its protein product is CASSQLAVSSYEQYF.

This clone was recorded only once. V and J are TRBV7-9 and TRBJ2-1; TRBD1 aligns across 9 bases. Germline V gene lookup returns CDR1 SEHNR and CDR2 FQNEAQ (reference sequence). This CDR3 has 15 amino acids. The V segment lost 5 bases and the J segment 3 bases; nucleotides outside the gene matches: 5. CDR3 protein: CASSQQGAGYNEQFF. CDR3 nucleotide sequence: TGTGCCAGCAGCCAACAGGGGGCCGGCTACAATGAGCAGTTCTTC.

The V call is TRBV19, the J call TRBJ2-1; 7 bases match TRBD1. CDR3 length: 13 amino acids. J was trimmed by 7 bases and V by 7 bases; bases with no gene match: 7. Germline lookup yields CDR1 LNHDA and CDR2 SQIVND (reference sequence). CDR3 sequence (DNA): TGTGCCAGTACTCCGACAGGGTGGAATGAGCAGTTCTTC. This translates into CASTPTGWNEQFF.

This clone showed up just a few times. The genes are TRBV7-2 and TRBJ2-7; D not resolved. V was shortened by 2 bases and J by 0 bases, with 14 bases between the two germline ends. CDR1 is SGHTA and CDR2 is FQGNSA in the germline V gene. This CDR3 is built from 16 residues. CDR3 region: CASSLRWAQYSYEQYF. Written as DNA, the CDR3 is TGTGCCAGCAGCTTAAGGTGGGCCCAATACTCCTACGAGCAGTACTTC.

V usage is TRBV6-1 and J usage is TRBJ1-5; 8 bases fit TRBD1. V gave up 8 bases and J gave up 4 bases; unmatched junction bases: 4. From germline, CDR1 is MNHNS and CDR2 SASEGT. This CDR3 spans 13 amino acids. CDR3 DNA: TGTGCCAGCGGCGACAGGGGTAATCAGCCCCAGCATTTT. Encoded protein: CASGDRGNQPQHF.

The table lists this clone with a count of one. The chain carries TRBV9 and TRBJ1-5, with D hard to call. The V end was cut by 0 bases, the J end by 5 bases, with 18 bases between. The CDR3 runs to 17 residues. Germline V gives CDR1 SGDLS, CDR2 YYNGEE. The CDR3 DNA reads TGTGCCAGCAGCGTAGTGGAGGCGTCGGCGGGTCATCAGCCCCAGCATTTT. It yields the protein CASSVVEASAGHQPQHF.

This clone was detected only once. The V call is TRBV11-2, the J call TRBJ1-4, with 12 positions matching TRBD1. This CDR3 contains 16 residues. V was clipped by 3 bases and J by 8 bases; unmatched bases: 7. Germline lookup yields CDR1 SGHAT and CDR2 FQNNGV. CDR3 sequence reads: CASSFSAGTGGEKLFF. The CDR3 region has the DNA TGTGCCAGCAGCTTTTCTGCCGGGACAGGGGGCGAAAAACTGTTTTTT.

The chain combines TRBV7-6 with TRBJ2-7; 7 nucleotides agree with TRBD1. The CDR3 consists of 15 residues. CDR1 SGHVS and CDR2 FNYEAQ come from the germline V gene. The V and J ends lost 1 base and 0 bases, in that order; junction bases with no gene match: 3. The CDR3 sequence is CASSLEAGGSYEQYF. CDR3 DNA sequence: TGTGCCAGCAGCTTAGAGGCAGGGGGCTCCTACGAGCAGTACTTC.

The chain couples TRBV7-8 to TRBJ2-3; tentatively, D is TRBD1 (6 bases). CDR1 is SGHVS and CDR2 is FQNEAQ in the germline V gene. The CDR3 contains 17 residues. V dropped 1 base and J dropped 2 bases, with 16 bases sitting between them. The CDR3 region has the DNA TGTGCCAGCAGCTTAGTGAGGGACATAGCATTCACAGATACGCAGTATTTT. Translating gives CASSLVRDIAFTDTQYF.